A single sample is the source of the 16 T cell receptor beta chains below, sequenced in a study of T cell repertoires in cytomegalovirus infection. TCRdb reanalysed the reads using MiXCR and keeps one entry per CDR3 protein. Found here are more than 150,000 distinct CDR3 sequences, about 21% of them singletons; the top ten hold around 3.1%. The sample consisted of PBMCs. The source is a human donor in good health (CMV status not recorded). Some clones in this sample may be carry-over from other donors' samples.

The J gene is TRBJ1-1, the V gene TRBV19, with 7 bases aligning to TRBD1. The germline CDR1 and CDR2 sequences are LNHDA and SQIVND (reference sequence). CDR3 length equals 12 residues. The V gene end was trimmed by 5 bases and the J gene end by 11 bases; junction bases not matched to a gene: 8. This CDR3 is CASSLRTGLAFF. The CDR3 nucleotides are TGTGCCAGTAGTCTTAGGACAGGACTTGCTTTCTTT. The full variable domain, rest sourced from reference TRBV19 and TRBJ1-1, is DGGITQSPKYLFRKEGQNVTLSCEQNLNHDAMYWYRQDPGQGLRLIYYSQIVNDFQKGDIAEGYSVSREKKESFPLTVTSAQKNPTAFYLCASSLRTGLAFFGQGTRLTVV.

This clonotype came up a few times. The rearrangement uses TRBV30 and TRBJ2-2; 8 positions match TRBD1. Germline CDR1 reads GTSNPN; CDR2 reads SVGIG (reference sequence). CDR3 size: 15 residues. Unmatched junction bases numbered 3, after V lost 2 bases and J lost 1 base. The CDR3 is CAWSRDRGNTGELFF. In nucleotides, the CDR3 is TGTGCCTGGAGTCGCGACAGGGGGAACACCGGGGAGCTGTTTTTT.

Notes on this clonotype: An end of the junction does not agree with germline; a read error may underlie this. The CDR3 DNA is TGTACCAGCAGCTTGGGAGTGTCGACTAACTATGGCTACACCTTC. Its protein product is CTSSLGVSTNYGYTF. The chain combines TRBV5-6 with TRBJ1-2; D is unresolved. The CDR3 contains 15 residues. CDR1 and CDR2 (germline): SGHDT, YYEEEE.

This clonotype has ten or more counts. This chain connects TRBV6-1 to TRBJ1-6; no firm D call. Germline V gene data show CDR1 as MNHNS and CDR2 as SASEGT. This CDR3 is built from 16 residues. The ends were cut back, 1 base at V and 7 bases at J, with 14 bases in the middle. The DNA of the CDR3 is TGTGCCAGCAGTGAAGTGCAGATGCGGTGGAATTCACCCCTCCACTTT. Translation: CASSEVQMRWNSPLHF.

This clonotype came up many times. This chain joins TRBV7-6 and TRBJ1-1, with D hard to call. CDR3 length equals 13 residues. The germline V and J ends were trimmed by 4 bases and 1 base, with 7 bases remaining between them. Looked up from germline, CDR1 is SGHVS and CDR2 is FNYEAQ. The CDR3 sequence is CASSSGPNTEAFF. For the CDR3, the DNA is TGTGCCAGCAGCTCTGGGCCGAACACTGAAGCTTTCTTT.

The chain links TRBV11-2 to TRBJ2-3, with a weak D call TRBD2 (6 bases). The CDR3 length is 14 residues. V lost 5 bases and J 4 bases, leaving 13 bases between the germline ends. CDR1 is SGHAT, CDR2 FQNNGV, per germline. The CDR3 region is CASSPGLRADTQYF. Written as DNA, the CDR3 is TGTGCCAGCAGCCCGGGACTCCGGGCAGATACGCAGTATTTT.

This chain uses TRBV19 with TRBJ1-1, with a weak D call TRBD1 (5 bases). Trimming stripped 2 bases from V and 4 bases from J, with 8 bases between. The CDR3 runs 13 residues. CDR1 is LNHDA and CDR2 is SQIVND in the germline V gene (reference sequence). CDR3 in DNA: TGTGCCAGTAGTATACAGGGAGCCACTGAAGCTTTCTTT. Translating it yields CASSIQGATEAFF.

This clonotype was counted a few times. V is TRBV28 and J is TRBJ2-5; tentatively, D is TRBD1 (5 bases). V lost 8 bases, J lost 2 bases, and 9 bases lay in between. The CDR3 spans 12 residues. The germline CDR1 and CDR2 sequences are MDHEN and SYDVKM. The CDR3 DNA reads as TGTGCCAGCTGTCAGGGACAAGAGACCCAGTACTTC. Protein product: CASCQGQETQYF.

This chain joins TRBV6-2 or TRBV6-3 and TRBJ1-2; D gene uncertain. The V end was cut by 2 bases, the J end by 6 bases, with 4 bases between. Per germline, CDR1 MNHEY and CDR2 SVGEGT. The CDR3 runs 11 residues. The DNA for the CDR3 is TGTGCCAGCAGTTACGGAGATGGCTACACCTTC. Residues: CASSYGDGYTF.

This clonotype has just a few counts. The chain is built from TRBV7-8 and TRBJ2-5; tentative D call: TRBD1 (5 bases). The CDR3 totals 13 residues. CDR1 is SGHVS and CDR2 is FQNEAQ in the germline V gene. V dropped 6 bases and J dropped 1 base, with 9 bases sitting between them. Here the CDR3 reads CASRETVQETQYF. CDR3 DNA sequence: TGTGCCAGCAGAGAGACAGTCCAAGAGACCCAGTACTTC.

In its sample, this clonotype was seen a few times. The chain carries TRBV7-2 and TRBJ1-1; 9 bases match TRBD1. The CDR3 loop spans 17 amino acids. J was trimmed by 0 bases and V by 7 bases; bases with no gene match: 12. CDR1 is SGHTA and CDR2 is FQGNSA in the germline V gene. The CDR3 spells CASTLRGQGVLNTEAFF. The CDR3 nucleotides read TGTGCCAGCACCCTCCGGGGACAGGGAGTTCTGAACACTGAAGCTTTCTTT.

V and J are TRBV28 and TRBJ1-2; 7 bases agree with TRBD1. Germline CDR1 MDHEN, CDR2 SYDVKM. CDR3 length equals 13 residues. J gave up 6 bases and V 7 bases, and 8 bases lay outside the gene matches. The CDR3 DNA follows: TGTGCCAGCAAAACAGGGGTTGATGATGGCTACACCTTC. It specifies CASKTGVDDGYTF.

This clonotype was picked up a small number of times. This chain connects TRBV4-3 to TRBJ2-1; 7 nucleotides align to TRBD2. This CDR3 comprises 15 residues. CDR1 LGHNA and CDR2 YSLEER come from the germline V gene. With V trimmed by 2 bases and J by 0 bases, 1 base remained unmatched. In DNA form, the CDR3 reads TGCGCCAGCAGCCAATCTAGCGGCTCCTACAATGAGCAGTTCTTC. Its protein is CASSQSSGSYNEQFF.

This clonotype was recorded many times. V and J are TRBV12-3 or TRBV12-4 and TRBJ1-5; D gene uncertain. V dropped 1 base and J dropped 7 bases, with 14 bases sitting between them. This CDR3 has 15 residues. CDR3 protein: CASSLGGGKVQPQHF. The CDR3 DNA reads TGTGCCAGCAGTTTAGGCGGAGGGAAGGTGCAGCCCCAGCATTTT.

This clonotype was found many times. The chain has TRBV7-2 and TRBJ1-5, with D unclear. Trimming left V 2 bases short and J 2 bases short, with 10 bases between. This CDR3 is 15 amino acids long. Germline CDR1 reads SGHTA; CDR2 reads FQGNSA. CDR3 bases: TGTGCCAGCAGCTTAAGGAGGCAGGGCAATCAGCCCCAGCATTTT. This codes for CASSLRRQGNQPQHF.

This clonotype was recorded at least ten times. The chain is built from TRBV7-8 and TRBJ1-2; D not resolved. Germline V gene data show CDR1 as SGHVS and CDR2 as FQNEAQ. With 5 bases removed from V and 2 bases from J, the gap between germline ends came to 15 bases. The CDR3 covers 15 residues. In DNA form, the CDR3 reads TGTGCCAGCAGCCTAGATATGGGTGGAAACTATGGCTACACCTTC. Translation gives CASSLDMGGNYGYTF.